These 10 T cell receptor beta chains share one sample of origin, sequenced in a study of STAT5B mutations in CD4+ large granular lymphocyte leukemia. The data were produced by immunoSEQ multiplex PCR, yet TCRdb's version contains in-frame clones alone and is incomplete. The table lists roughly 34,000 clones, 76% of them singletons. The sequencing sample was made of CD4+ T cells from blood buffy coats. Every receptor here comes from a human donor in good health.

Points on this clone: In the same sample, other DNA sequences code for this CDR3. This sequence joins TRBV4-1 and TRBJ1-2; D is unclear. The CDR3 sequence is 15 residues long. Per the germline V gene, CDR1 is MGHRA and CDR2 is YSYEKL. The germline V and J ends were trimmed by 0 bases and 4 bases, with 12 bases remaining between them. CDR3 coding DNA: TGCGCCAGCAGCCAAGAAGGCAGCAGACTCTATGGCTACACCTTC. This gives the protein CASSQEGSRLYGYTF.

The V and J genes are TRBV11-3 and TRBJ2-5, with D hard to call. Germline CDR1 SGHNT, CDR2 YENEEA. The germline V and J ends were trimmed by 8 bases and 5 bases, with 15 bases remaining between them. The CDR3 contains 13 residues. The CDR3 bases are TGTGCCAGCTCCGGTGTGGGGATCGAGACCCAGTACTTC. Protein sequence: CASSGVGIETQYF.

V is TRBV5-5 and J is TRBJ1-1, with a tentative D call TRBD1 (5 bases). Germline V gives CDR1 SGHKS, CDR2 YYEKEE (reference sequence). The CDR3 is made up of 14 amino acids. Between the trimmed V and J ends, which lost 2 bases and 6 bases, there was a span of 14 bases. The CDR3 loop reads CASSFGAGRAEAFF. In DNA, the CDR3 is TGTGCCAGCAGCTTCGGCGCAGGGCGGGCTGAAGCTTTCTTT.

CDR3 residues: CARSSGRGRVAKNIQYF. The CDR3 nucleotides read TGTGCCAGAAGCTCAGGGAGGGGCAGGGTAGCCAAAAACATTCAGTACTTC. The rearrangement joins TRBV7-5 to TRBJ2-4; the table's D call of TRBD2 was not tested on the DNA. TRBV7-5 is a pseudogene. CDR3 length: 17 residues.

V is TRBV11-3 and J is TRBJ2-1; no clear D gene. V lost 4 bases and J 6 bases, leaving 19 bases between the germline ends. The length of the CDR3 is 16 residues. The germline V gene has CDR1 SGHNT and CDR2 YENEEA. The CDR3 coding sequence is TGTGCCAGCAGCTCCCCCCGGGTTTGGCCGGGCAATGAGCAGTTCTTC. Its translation is CASSSPRVWPGNEQFF.

The V gene is TRBV29-1, the J gene TRBJ1-5; TRBD1 agrees at 10 bases. Germline CDR1 reads SQVTM; CDR2 reads ANQGSEA. The CDR3 length is 13 residues. The trim removed 6 bases at V and 2 bases at J, leaving 1 base unmatched. The CDR3 here is CSVGTGGNQPQHF. The CDR3 bases are TGCAGCGTGGGGACAGGGGGCAATCAGCCCCAGCATTTT. Complete variable domain (other parts from reference TRBV29-1 and TRBJ1-5): SAVISQKPSRDICQRGTSLTIQCQVDSQVTMMFWYRQQPGQSLTLIATANQGSEATYESGFVIDKFPISRPNLTFSTLTVSNMSPEDSSIYLCSVGTGGNQPQHFGDGTRLSIL.

The genes are TRBV7-9 and TRBJ1-2; no clear D. The ends were cut back, 4 bases at V and 2 bases at J, with 17 bases in the middle. The CDR3 has 16 amino acids. Per the germline V gene, CDR1 is SEHNR and CDR2 is FQNEAQ (reference sequence). DNA for the CDR3: TGTGCCAGCAGCTCACCCTCGACAAGTTTGAACTATGGCTACACCTTC. Its protein product is CASSSPSTSLNYGYTF.

V and J are TRBV5-4 and TRBJ2-7, with TRBD1 matching over 12 bases. V was pared by 3 bases and J by 3 bases, with 4 bases of the junction left unmatched. The CDR3 contains 15 residues. The V gene's germline CDR1 is SGHNT and CDR2 YYREEE (reference sequence). The CDR3 DNA is TGTGCCAGCAGCTCGGGACAGGGGGCGATCTACGAGCAGTACTTC. Its protein is CASSSGQGAIYEQYF.

This CDR3 is CASSPGADRAYGYTF. The CDR3 bases are TGTGCCAGCTCACCTGGAGCGGACAGGGCTTATGGCTACACCTTC. The chain combines TRBV18 with TRBJ1-2; 8 bases map to TRBD1. Germline assignment: CDR1 KGHSH and CDR2 LQKENI. Losses at the gene ends were 3 bases for V and 5 bases for J; bases not matched to a gene: 8. The CDR3 length is 15 residues.

This clone appeared a single time. This chain links TRBV5-1 with TRBJ2-3; unclear D gene. The length of the CDR3 is 17 residues. The V gene lost 0 bases and the J gene lost 0 bases, with 14 bases spanning the gap. The germline V gene encodes CDR1 SGHRS and CDR2 YFSETQ. The CDR3 here is CASSLGGSPRSTDTQYF. The CDR3 nucleotides read TGCGCCAGCAGCTTGGGTGGTAGCCCGAGAAGCACAGATACGCAGTATTTT.